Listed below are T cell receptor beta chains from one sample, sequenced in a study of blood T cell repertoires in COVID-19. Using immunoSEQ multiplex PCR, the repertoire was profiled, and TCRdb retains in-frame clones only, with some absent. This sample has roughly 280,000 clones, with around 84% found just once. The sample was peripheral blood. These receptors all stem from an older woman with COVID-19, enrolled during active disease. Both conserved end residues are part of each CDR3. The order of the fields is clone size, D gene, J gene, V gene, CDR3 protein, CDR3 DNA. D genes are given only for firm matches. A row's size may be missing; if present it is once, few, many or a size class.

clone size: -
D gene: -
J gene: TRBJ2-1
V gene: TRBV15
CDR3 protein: CATTDWYNEQFF
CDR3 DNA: TGTGCCACCACGGACTGGTACAATGAGCAGTTCTTC

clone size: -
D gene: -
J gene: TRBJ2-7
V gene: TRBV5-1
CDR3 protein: CASSLVGNYEQYF
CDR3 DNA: TGCGCCAGCAGCTTGGTGGGCAACTACGAGCAGTACTTC

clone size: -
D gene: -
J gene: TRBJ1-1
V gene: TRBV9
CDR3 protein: CASSPLHEAFF
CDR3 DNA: TGTGCCAGCAGCCCACTTCATGAAGCTTTCTTT

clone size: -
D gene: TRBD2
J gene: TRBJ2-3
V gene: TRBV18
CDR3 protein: CASSLGLSYTDTQYF
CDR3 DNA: TGTGCCAGCTCACTGGGACTATCGTACACAGATACGCAGTATTTT

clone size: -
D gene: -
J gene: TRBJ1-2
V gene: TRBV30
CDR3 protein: CAWNLIWGGYGYTF
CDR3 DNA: TGTGCCTGGAATCTGATTTGGGGGGGCTATGGCTACACCTTC

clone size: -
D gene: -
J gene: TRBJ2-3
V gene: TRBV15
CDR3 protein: CATSRGLGVGDTQYF
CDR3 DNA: TGTGCCACCAGCAGAGGACTAGGAGTGGGAGATACGCAGTATTTT

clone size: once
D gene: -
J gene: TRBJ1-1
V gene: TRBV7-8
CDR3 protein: CASSQNREGTEAFF
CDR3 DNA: TGTGCCAGCAGCCAGAACAGGGAAGGCACTGAAGCTTTCTTT

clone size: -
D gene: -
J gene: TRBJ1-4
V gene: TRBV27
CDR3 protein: CASSLRRVNEKLFF
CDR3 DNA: TGTGCCAGCAGTTTAAGACGGGTTAATGAAAAACTGTTTTTT

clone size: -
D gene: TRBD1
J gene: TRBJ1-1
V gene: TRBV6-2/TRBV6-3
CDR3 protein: CASSSGQAPTEAFF
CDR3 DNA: TGTGCCAGCAGCTCCGGACAGGCCCCCACTGAAGCTTTCTTT

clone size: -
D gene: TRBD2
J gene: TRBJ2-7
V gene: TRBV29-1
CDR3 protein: CSVVYTSGNYEQYF
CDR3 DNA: TGCAGCGTTGTATACACTAGCGGGAACTACGAGCAGTACTTC

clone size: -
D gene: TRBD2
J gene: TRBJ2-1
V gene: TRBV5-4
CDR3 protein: CASSLVGTSGGYNEQFF
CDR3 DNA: TGTGCCAGCAGCTTGGTAGGAACTAGCGGGGGCTACAATGAGCAGTTCTTC

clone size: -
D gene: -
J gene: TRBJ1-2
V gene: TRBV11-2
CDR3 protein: CASSLVLTAFSYGYTF
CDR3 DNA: TGTGCCAGCAGCTTAGTTCTGACAGCCTTTTCCTATGGCTACACCTTC

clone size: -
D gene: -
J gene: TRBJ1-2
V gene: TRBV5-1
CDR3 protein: CASSLEGGIYGYTF
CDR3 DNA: TGCGCCAGCAGCTTGGAAGGAGGGATCTATGGCTACACCTTC

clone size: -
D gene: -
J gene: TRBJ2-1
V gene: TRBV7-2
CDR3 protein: CASSSGTPILYNEQFF
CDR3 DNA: TGTGCCAGCAGCTCCGGGACTCCGATCCTCTACAATGAGCAGTTCTTC

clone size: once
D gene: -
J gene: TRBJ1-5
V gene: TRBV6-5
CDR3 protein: CASSSFNQPQHF
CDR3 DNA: TGTGCCAGCAGTTCTTTTAATCAGCCCCAGCATTTT

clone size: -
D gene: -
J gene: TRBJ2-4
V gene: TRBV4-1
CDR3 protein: CASSPEVQGGAKNIQYF
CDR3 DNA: TGCGCCAGCAGCCCGGAAGTACAGGGCGGTGCCAAAAACATTCAGTACTTC

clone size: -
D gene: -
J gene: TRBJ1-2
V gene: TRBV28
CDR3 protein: CASSSGTNYGYTF
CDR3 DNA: TGTGCCAGCAGTTCCGGGACTAACTATGGCTACACCTTC

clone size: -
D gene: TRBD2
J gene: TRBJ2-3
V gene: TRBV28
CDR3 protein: CASSRGRTSGDTQYF
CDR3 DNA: TGTGCCAGCAGTAGGGGACGGACTAGCGGAGATACGCAGTATTTT

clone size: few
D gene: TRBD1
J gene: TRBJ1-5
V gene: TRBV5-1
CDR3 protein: CASSTGGRSNQPQHF
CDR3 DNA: TGCGCCAGCAGCACAGGGGGCCGGAGCAATCAGCCCCAGCATTTT

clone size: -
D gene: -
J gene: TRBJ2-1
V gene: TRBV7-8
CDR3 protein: CASSLMTVIGGHEQFF
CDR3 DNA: TGTGCCAGCAGCTTAATGACCGTTATTGGAGGTCATGAGCAGTTCTTC

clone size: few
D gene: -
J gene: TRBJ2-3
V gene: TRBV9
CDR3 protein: CASSVAPGSGTDTQYF
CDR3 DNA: TGTGCCAGCAGCGTAGCCCCCGGGAGTGGCACAGATACGCAGTATTTT

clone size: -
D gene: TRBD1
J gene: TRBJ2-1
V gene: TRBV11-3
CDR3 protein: CASSLVQGAGNEQFF
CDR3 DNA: TGTGCCAGCAGCTTAGTACAGGGGGCAGGCAATGAGCAGTTCTTC

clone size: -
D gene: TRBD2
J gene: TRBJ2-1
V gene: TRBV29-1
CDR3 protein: CSSKGTSGRGGEQFF
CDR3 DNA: TGCAGCTCTAAGGGTACTAGCGGGAGGGGAGGTGAGCAGTTCTTC

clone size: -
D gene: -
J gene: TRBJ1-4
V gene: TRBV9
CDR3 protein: CASSVELGRGNEKLFF
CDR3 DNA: TGTGCCAGCAGCGTAGAGTTGGGAAGGGGTAATGAAAAACTGTTTTTT

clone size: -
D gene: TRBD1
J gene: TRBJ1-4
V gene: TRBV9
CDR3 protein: CASSSRTGGTSTNEKLFF
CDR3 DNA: TGTGCCAGCAGCTCGCGGACAGGGGGAACCTCAACTAATGAAAAACTGTTTTTT

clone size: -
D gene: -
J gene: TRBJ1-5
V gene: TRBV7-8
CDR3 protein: CASSLVAPSSQPQHF
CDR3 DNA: TGTGCCAGCAGCTTAGTGGCCCCCTCTTCCCAGCCCCAGCATTTT

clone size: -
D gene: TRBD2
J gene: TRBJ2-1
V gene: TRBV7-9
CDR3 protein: CASSLTGLAGGQYNEQFF
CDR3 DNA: TGTGCCAGCAGCTTGACGGGACTAGCGGGAGGGCAATACAATGAGCAGTTCTTC

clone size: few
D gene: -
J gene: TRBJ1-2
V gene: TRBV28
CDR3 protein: CASSSGTLSPSF
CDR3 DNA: TGTGCCAGCAGTTCTGGGACACTTAGCCCCTCCTTC

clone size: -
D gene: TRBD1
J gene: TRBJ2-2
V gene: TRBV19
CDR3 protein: CASSVTGSPTGELFF
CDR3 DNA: TGTGCCAGTAGTGTGACAGGGTCCCCCACCGGGGAGCTGTTTTTT

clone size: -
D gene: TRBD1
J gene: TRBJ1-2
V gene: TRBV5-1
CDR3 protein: CASSVGDRDYGYTF
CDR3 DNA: TGCGCCAGCAGCGTCGGGGACAGGGACTATGGCTACACCTTC

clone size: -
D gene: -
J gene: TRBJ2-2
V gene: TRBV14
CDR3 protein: CASSPQAGTGELFF
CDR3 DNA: TGTGCCAGCAGCCCCCAGGCGGGGACCGGGGAGCTGTTTTTT

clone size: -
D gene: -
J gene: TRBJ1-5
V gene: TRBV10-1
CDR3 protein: CASSDGGQPQHF
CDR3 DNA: TGCGCCAGCAGTGACGGGGGGCAGCCCCAGCATTTT

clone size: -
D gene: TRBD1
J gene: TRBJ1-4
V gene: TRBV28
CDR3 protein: CASSLAAGGNEKLFF
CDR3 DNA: TGTGCCAGCAGTCTGGCGGCAGGGGGCAATGAAAAACTGTTTTTT

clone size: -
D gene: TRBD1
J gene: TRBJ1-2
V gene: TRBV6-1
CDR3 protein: CASSEAGTVRGYTF
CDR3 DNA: TGTGCCAGCAGTGAAGCCGGGACAGTGAGGGGCTACACCTTC

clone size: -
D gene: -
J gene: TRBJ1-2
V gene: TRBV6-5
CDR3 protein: CASTLEGYGYTF
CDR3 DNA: TGTGCCAGCACCTTGGAGGGTTATGGCTACACCTTC

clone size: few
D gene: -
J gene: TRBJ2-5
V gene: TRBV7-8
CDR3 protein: CASSPGPQETQYF
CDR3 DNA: TGTGCCAGCAGCCCCGGTCCACAAGAGACCCAGTACTTC

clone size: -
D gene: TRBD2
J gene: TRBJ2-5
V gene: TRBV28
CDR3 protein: CASRESGRAETQYF
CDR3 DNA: TGTGCCAGCAGAGAGAGCGGGAGGGCGGAGACCCAGTACTTC